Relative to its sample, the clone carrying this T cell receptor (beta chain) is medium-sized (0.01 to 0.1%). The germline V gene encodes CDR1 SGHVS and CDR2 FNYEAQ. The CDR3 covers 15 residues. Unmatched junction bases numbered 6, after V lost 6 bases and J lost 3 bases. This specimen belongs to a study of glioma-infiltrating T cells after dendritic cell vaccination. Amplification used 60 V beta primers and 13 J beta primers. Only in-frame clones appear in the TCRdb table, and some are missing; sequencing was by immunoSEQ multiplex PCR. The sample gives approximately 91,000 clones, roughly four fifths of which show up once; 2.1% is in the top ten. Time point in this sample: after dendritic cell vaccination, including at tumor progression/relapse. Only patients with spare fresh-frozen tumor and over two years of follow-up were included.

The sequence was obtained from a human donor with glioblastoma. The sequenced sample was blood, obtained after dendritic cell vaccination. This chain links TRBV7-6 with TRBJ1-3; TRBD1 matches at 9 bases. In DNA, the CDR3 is TGTGCCAGCAGGGAGACAGGGGGAAGTGGAAACACCATATATTTT. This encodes CASRETGGSGNTIYF.